The clone carrying this T cell receptor (beta chain) was recorded at least ten times. This record belongs to a study of regulatory T cells in long-lasting Graves disease. The authors built TCR beta libraries using iRepertoire HTBI primers and Arm-PCR of CDR3 regions. TCRdb recomputed calls from the multiplex PCR reads with MiXCR, one row per CDR3 protein. The sample includes a few hundred thousand distinct CDR3 sequences, 16% seen only once; the top ten take less than 35%. Time point described: newly diagnosed GD, antithyroid drugs for less than 3 months. RNA from PBMCs was the source of the TCR library. Trimming took off 6 bases at V and 1 base at J, with 7 bases between the two ends. In germline, CDR1 is SGHAT, CDR2 FQNNGV. The CDR3 sequence is 14 residues long. These records were also assigned to another study, of T cells in Graves' hyperthyroidism and ophthalmopathy. That study adds: A set of HTBI primers served as the primers for a first-round RT-PCR of the TCR CDR3.

The source of this sequence is a man aged 35 to 55 with Graves disease. The chain carries TRBV11-2 and TRBJ2-6; D unresolved. The sequencing here drew on peripheral blood mononuclear cells (PBMCs), taken at new diagnosis, from a patient treated with antithyroid drugs. CDR3 bases: TGTGCCAGCAGGACACCTTCTGGGGCCAACGTCCTGACTTTC. Translating gives CASRTPSGANVLTF.